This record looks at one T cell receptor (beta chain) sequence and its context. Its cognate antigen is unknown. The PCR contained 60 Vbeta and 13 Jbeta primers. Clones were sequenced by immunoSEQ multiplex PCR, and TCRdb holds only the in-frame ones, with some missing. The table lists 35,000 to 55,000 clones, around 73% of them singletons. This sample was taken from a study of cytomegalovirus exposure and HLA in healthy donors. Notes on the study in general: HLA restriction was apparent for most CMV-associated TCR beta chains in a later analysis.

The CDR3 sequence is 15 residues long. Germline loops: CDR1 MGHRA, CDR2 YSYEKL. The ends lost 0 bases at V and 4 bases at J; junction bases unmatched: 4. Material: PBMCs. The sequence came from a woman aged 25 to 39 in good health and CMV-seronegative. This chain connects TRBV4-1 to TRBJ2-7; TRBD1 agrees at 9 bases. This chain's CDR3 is CASSQEGTGIYEQYF. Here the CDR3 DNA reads TGCGCCAGCAGCCAAGAGGGGACAGGGATTTACGAGCAGTACTTC.